These 32 T cell receptor delta chains share one sample of origin, sequenced in a study of γδ T cells in repeated Plasmodium falciparum infection. Flow sorting of PBMC yielded separate Vgamma9/Vdelta2+ and Vdelta2-negative gammadelta T cell populations for bulk repertoire analysis. TCRdb re-processed the multiplex PCR reads via CATT. Among 90,000 to 95,000 delta-chain clones listed, 0.95% to 1% were seen once. Sequenced material: gamma-delta T cells from blood. These receptors all stem from a pool of human donors (malaria-infected and uninfected, not separated).

There are many counts of this clone. This likely stems from a read error, as it lies one base from a far larger clone. Other DNA sequences in this specimen translate into the identical CDR3. This chain links TRDV3 with TRDJ1, with no clear D. TCRdb is silent on the J gene; assignment here came from matching the DNA to germline. Germline V lookup: CDR1 TVYSNPD, CDR2 GDNSRS (reference sequence). The CDR3 is 14 amino acids. DNA for the CDR3: TGTGCATCACTGCACGCCTTGGACACCGATAAACTCATCTTT. Translating it yields CASLHALDTDKLIF.

This clone was observed a few times. A far larger clone differs by one base, so this is likely a read error. Different DNA sequences within this sample yield the same CDR3. The chain combines TRDV1 with TRDJ1, with 8 bases that match TRDD3. TCRdb offers no J gene call, so here the DNA was matched to germline to obtain one. Germline assignment: CDR1 TSWWSYY and CDR2 QGS. V was clipped by 2 bases and J by 3 bases; unmatched bases: 14. This CDR3 contains 18 residues. The CDR3 DNA is TGTGCTCTTGGGGAAAGCCCCCTGTACTGGGGGTCGTCCGATAAACTCATCTTT. Its protein is CALGESPLYWGSSDKLIF.

This clone was counted between two and nine times. The protein given by TCRdb reflects a much larger clone and differs at residue 5 from this DNA's translation, likely from a read error; the protein shown is the DNA's translation. V gene TRDV2 combines with J gene TRDJ1; D uncertain. The J gene, left out of TCRdb, was set here by checking the DNA against germline. V gave up 3 bases and J gave up 0 bases, with 28 bases separating them. Germline V CDR1 and CDR2: GEAIGNYY, EKD. The CDR3 sequence is 20 residues long. The CDR3 loop is CACDARFHFMPQTYTDKLIF. CDR3 coding DNA: TGTGCCTGTGACGCGCGGTTTCATTTTATGCCGCAGACGTACACCGATAAACTCATCTTT.

In regard to this clone: It differs at one base from a far larger clone, so likely a read error. The sample has other DNA sequences that encode this CDR3 too. The chain has TRAV36/DV7 and TRDJ1, with 7 positions matching TRDD3. No J segment appears in TCRdb, so it was assigned here by matching the sequence to germline. This CDR3 has 18 residues. V shed 4 bases and J 0 bases; nucleotides not matched to a gene: 18. Germline CDR1 reads VTNFRS; CDR2 reads LTSSGIE (reference sequence). The CDR3 DNA reads as TGTGCTGTGATGCGCCCCGGGGATAAGGGGCCGTACACCGATAAACTCATCTTT. It yields the protein CAVMRPGDKGPYTDKLIF.

This clone was seen repeatedly, ten times or more. A far larger clone is one nucleotide away, so this likely arose from a read error. The chain uses TRDV1 and TRDJ1; 12 bases align to TRDD3. Germline V CDR1 and CDR2: TSWWSYY, QGS. The CDR3 covers 25 residues. The CDR3 spells CALGEFQRGPSEKNWGIPSNSKLTF. The CDR3 DNA is TGTGCTCTTGGGGAGTTCCAGAGGGGGCCTTCCGAAAAAAACTGGGGGATACCTTCCAACAGTAAACTCACCTTT.

This clone was found a few times. The TCRdb protein comes from a much larger clone and disagrees with this DNA's translation at residue 11, likely due to a read error; the protein given here is derived from the DNA. The V and J genes are TRDV2 and TRDJ1, with 10 bases matching TRDD3. This CDR3 has 15 amino acids. CDR1 and CDR2 (germline): GEAIGNYY, EKD. The CDR3: CACNLGDIGTGKLIF. The CDR3 bases are TGTGCCTGTAACCTGGGGGATATCGGCACCGGTAAACTCATCTTT.

A few counts support this clone. The TCRdb record carries a much larger clone's protein, which differs from this DNA's translation at residue 17; a read error is the likely cause, and the protein listed here is the DNA translation. The V gene corresponds to TRDV1; no J gene was called; TRDD3 reflects the table's D call only, with no check against the DNA. The CDR3 loop spans 18 amino acids. The germline gives CDR1 TSWWSYY, CDR2 QGS. The DNA of the CDR3 is TGTGCTCTTGGGGAAACGAGCCCTTCGCTGGGGCCCCCCGATAAACTCACCTTT. Protein: CALGETSPSLGPPDKLTF.

This clone was counted between two and nine times. This probably arose from a read error, given a far larger clone one base away. Within the sample, other DNA sequences also encode this same CDR3. No J gene was called, and the V gene is TRDV1; TRDD3 is taken as the D call from the table, unchecked against the DNA. This CDR3 contains 18 residues. From germline, CDR1 is TSWWSYY and CDR2 QGS. This CDR3 reads CALGAPPLGGGLNAKLIF. For the CDR3, the DNA is TGTGCTCTTGGGGCGCCTCCTCTTGGTGGGGGATTGAATGCTAAACTCATCTTC.

This clone was seen a handful of times. Translating this DNA gives a protein that differs at residue 15 from the TCRdb one, which belongs to a much larger clone; a read error is likely, and the protein shown is this translation. CDR3 DNA sequence: TGTGCTCTTGGGGAACAAAATTACTGGGGGATACGCCGGGATAGACTCATCTTT. Translating gives CALGEQNYWGIRRDRLIF. The rearrangement links TRDV1 to TRDJ1, with 13 bases lining up with TRDD3. This CDR3 region has 18 residues. Germline loops: CDR1 TSWWSYY, CDR2 QGS.

Concerning this clone itself: This sequence is one base from a far larger clone and is likely a read error. The sample carries other DNA sequences with the same CDR3. The rearrangement joins TRDV1 to TRDJ1; D perhaps matches TRDD2 (6 bases). TCRdb carries no J gene annotation; the J gene was assigned here by matching the DNA with germline. Germline V gives CDR1 TSWWSYY, CDR2 QGS. V lost 3 bases, J lost 7 bases, and 30 bases lay in between. This CDR3 spans 19 amino acids. The CDR3 DNA reads TGTGCTCTTGGGGACGCAGGCCTTCCCACGTCTCCCCGAGTGGGTAAACTCATCTTT. Translation gives CALGDAGLPTSPRVGKLIF.

Concerning this clone: Given a far larger clone just one base away, this is likely a sequencing read error. Additional DNA sequences in this sample encode the identical CDR3. The chain is built from TRDV1 and TRDJ2; 10 nucleotides align to TRDD3. The CDR3 sequence is 22 residues long. The germline V gene encodes CDR1 TSWWSYY and CDR2 QGS. This CDR3 is CALGSLPPQGDTRIPLTAQLFF. DNA for the CDR3: TGTGCTCTTGGGAGCCTTCCTCCACAGGGGGATACGCGAATCCCTTTGACAGCACAGCTCTTCTTT.

With regard to this clone: The protein TCRdb lists belongs to a much larger clone and differs from this DNA's translation at residue 4, which points to a read error; the protein shown is made from the DNA. The chain links TRDV2 to TRDJ1; 8 nucleotides line up with TRDD3. The J gene, missing from TCRdb, was assigned here through DNA to germline matching. Germline V lookup: CDR1 GEAIGNYY, CDR2 EKD. The length of the CDR3 is 19 residues. The CDR3 DNA reads as TGTGCCTGTGGCACCTCGTACTGGGGGCCTAAAAAAGTCACCGATAAACTCATCTTT. Its protein product is CACGTSYWGPKKVTDKLIF.

This clone has more than one count but fewer than ten. The protein that TCRdb holds for this DNA derives from a much larger clone and differs from the translated DNA at residue 11, which likely indicates a read error; the protein shown here is translated from the DNA. The chain combines TRDV1 with TRDJ1, with 8 bases that match TRDD3. The J gene was missing in TCRdb and was found by matching the end of the DNA to germline. This CDR3 region has 18 residues. The V gene end was trimmed by 1 base and the J gene end by 3 bases; junction bases not matched to a gene: 13. Germline values: CDR1 TSWWSYY, CDR2 QGS. The CDR3 reads CALGERYNWGVRSDKLIF. The CDR3 bases are TGTGCTCTTGGGGAACGCTACAACTGGGGGGTACGATCCGATAAACTCATCTTT.

The table lists this clone with many counts. CDR3 nucleotides: TGTGCCCCTACCACTCCCCACTGGGAGGGGGGCGATAAACTCATCTTT. This encodes CAPTTPHWEGGDKLIF. This chain links TRDV3 with TRDJ1; possibly TRDD3 for D (6 bases). Per germline, CDR1 TVYSNPD and CDR2 GDNSRS (reference sequence). The CDR3 runs 16 residues. The V and J ends lost 5 bases and 4 bases respectively, with 26 bases between them.

This clone was detected only a few times. TCRdb has a much larger clone's protein, which differs at residue 7 from the translation of this DNA, likely because of a read error; what is shown is the protein translated from the DNA. This chain links TRDV1 with TRDJ1; 10 nucleotides line up with TRDD3. Germline V lookup: CDR1 TSWWSYY, CDR2 QGS. The CDR3 has 19 amino acids. The J segment lost 2 bases and the V segment lost 0 bases, leaving 12 bases of the junction unmatched. The DNA for the CDR3 is TGTGCTCTTGGGGAACTTACGTACTGGGGGATGAAACGTACCGATAAACTCATCTTT. Translation: CALGELTYWGMKRTDKLIF.

This clone was counted between two and nine times. The protein TCRdb gives is from a much larger clone and does not agree with this DNA's translation at residue 5, likely a read error; the protein shown here comes from the DNA. The chain recombines TRDV1 with TRDJ1, with 9 nucleotides matching TRDD3. The CDR3 has 23 residues. V shed 4 bases, J shed 0 bases, and the junction held 27 bases outside the gene matches. CDR1 TSWWSYY and CDR2 QGS come from the germline V gene. CDR3 amino acids: CALGVLSLPEYWGRGWDTDKLIF. CDR3 DNA sequence: TGTGCTCTTGGGGTACTCAGCCTTCCCGAGTACTGGGGGAGGGGTTGGGACACCGATAAACTCATCTTT.

About this clone itself: TCRdb's protein for this DNA is that of a much larger clone and differs from the translation at residue 27, likely a read error; the protein shown is the DNA translation. TRDV1 is the V gene, and the J gene was not called; TRDD3, as called in the table, went unchecked against the DNA. This CDR3 comprises 29 residues. Per germline, CDR1 TSWWSYY and CDR2 QGS. The CDR3 loop reads CALGELMRQTIKKKGVLSGGYEDPDKPIF. The CDR3, as DNA: TGTGCTCTTGGGGAACTCATGAGACAAACTATTAAAAAAAAAGGCGTCCTATCTGGGGGATACGAGGACCCCGATAAACCCATCTTT.

This clone was seen a handful of times. The protein that TCRdb holds for this DNA derives from a much larger clone and differs from the translated DNA at residue 13, which likely indicates a read error; the protein shown here is translated from the DNA. This chain uses TRDV1 with TRDJ1; D is perhaps TRDD3 (6 bases). The J gene is absent in TCRdb and was assigned here via DNA matching to germline. Germline values: CDR1 TSWWSYY, CDR2 QGS. The V end lost 2 bases, the J end lost 0 bases, and 22 bases lay between the germline ends. The CDR3 totals 19 residues. The CDR3: CALGEIRYASGADTDKLIF. In nucleotides, the CDR3 is TGTGCTCTTGGGGAAATAAGGTACGCGTCTGGGGCGGACACCGATAAACTCATCTTT.

This clone has only a few counts. The mismatch at residue 22 between this DNA's translation and the TCRdb protein of a much larger clone likely reflects a read error; the protein shown is translated from the DNA. This chain links TRAV29/DV5 with TRDJ1, with 13 bases identical to TRDD3. The germline V gene encodes CDR1 NSMFDY and CDR2 ISSIKDK. The CDR3 spans 29 residues. V lost 1 base and J lost 0; bases outside the gene matches: 42. The CDR3 here is CAASSGPFPIPYWGIRVLWNCTYTDKLIF. In nucleotides, the CDR3 is TGTGCAGCAAGCTCTGGCCCTTTTCCTATACCGTACTGGGGGATACGCGTATTGTGGAATTGTACGTACACCGATAAACTCATCTTT.

With respect to this clone: A far bigger clonotype differs at one base, so this is likely a read error. The sample holds other DNA sequences that translate to the same CDR3. V gene TRDV2 combines with J gene TRDJ1, with TRDD3 identical over 8 bases. CDR3 length: 19 amino acids. From germline, CDR1 is GEAIGNYY and CDR2 EKD. The CDR3, as DNA: TGTGCATGTGACTCTGACTCTTCTGGGGGACCGGTGTACACCGATAAACTCATCTTT. Translated, it gives CACDSDSSGGPVYTDKLIF.

Of note for this clone: TCRdb lists the protein of a much larger clone for this DNA, which differs at residue 20, so this is likely a read error; the protein given here is translated from the DNA itself. The chain recombines TRDV1 with TRDJ3, with 8 bases matching TRDD3. Germline CDR1 and CDR2: TSWWSYY and QGS. This CDR3 comprises 22 residues. CDR3 nucleotide sequence: TGTGCTCTTGGCTTCCAACACGGGCCGACTGGGGGGGGCTCCTGGGACACCCGACAGGTGTTTTTC. Encoded protein: CALGFQHGPTGGGSWDTRQVFF.

This clone came up a few times. A far larger clone is a single base away, which makes a read error likely. The sample carries other DNA sequences with the same CDR3. This chain connects TRDV1 to TRDJ1, with 8 bases that match TRDD3. The J gene was not available in TCRdb and was assigned here by matching the DNA to germline segments. CDR3 length equals 19 residues. The germline gives CDR1 TSWWSYY, CDR2 QGS. The CDR3 is CALGELFPRASRWGIKLIF. The CDR3 DNA follows: TGTGCCCTTGGGGAACTATTCCCCCGGGCTTCACGTTGGGGGATTAAACTCATCTTT.

Many counts were recorded for this clone. A mismatch at residue 6 separates the TCRdb protein from the translated DNA, so the protein presented here was translated from the DNA. This chain connects TRDV1 to TRDJ1; 9 positions match TRDD3. TCRdb supplies no J gene; here it was assigned by aligning the nucleotide sequence to germline. The CDR3 covers 22 residues. The germline CDR1 and CDR2 sequences are TSWWSYY and QGS. V lost 4 bases and J lost 0; bases outside the gene matches: 24. CDR3 sequence (DNA): TGTGCTCTTGGGGTCCAACTTTCCCACCCTTTACTGGGGGACCCGTACACCGATAAACTCATCTTT. This translates into CALGVQLSHPLLGDPYTDKLIF.

This clone has just a few counts. A far more abundant clone sits one base away, making this likely a read error. The sample contains more than one DNA sequence encoding this CDR3. As DNA, the CDR3 is TGTGCCTGTGACACCCTTGGGGGGGGCGGACCAACTCCTCTCGATAAACTCATCTTT. Residues: CACDTLGGGGPTPLDKLIF. This rearrangement joins TRDV2 to TRDJ1; tentative D call: TRDD3 (6 bases). Assignment of the J gene here rests on matching the DNA to germline, because TCRdb gives none. Germline V CDR1 and CDR2: GEAIGNYY, EKD. This CDR3 is 19 amino acids long. V shed 0 bases and J shed 4 bases, with 26 bases lying between them.

This clone was seen more than once but under ten times. With only one base between it and a far larger clone, this is likely a read error. Different DNA sequences within this sample yield the same CDR3. The chain is built from TRDV1 and TRDJ1, with D possibly being TRDD2 or TRDD3 (5 bases each). Looked up from germline, CDR1 is TSWWSYY and CDR2 is QGS. The CDR3 sequence is 16 residues long. The chain's CDR3 is CALGEPYKPERDKLIF. The CDR3 coding sequence is TGTGCACTTGGGGAACCCTACAAACCGGAGCGCGATAAACTCATCTTT.

As concerns this clone: The mismatch at residue 14 between this DNA's translation and the TCRdb protein of a much larger clone likely reflects a read error; the protein shown is translated from the DNA. The chain has TRDV1 and TRDJ1; 8 bases agree with TRDD3. The J gene is absent in TCRdb and was assigned here via DNA matching to germline. CDR3 size: 24 residues. Trimming took 1 base from V and 0 from J; bases not matched to a gene: 28. The germline gives CDR1 TSWWSYY, CDR2 QGS. CDR3 sequence (DNA): TGTGCTCTTGGGGAACCACCGTTATTCTGGCCCTGTGCTAGGGGATACTCATACACCGATAAACTCATCTTT. Translating it yields CALGEPPLFWPCARGYSYTDKLIF.

This clone came up a few times. For this DNA, TCRdb reports the protein of a much larger clone, which diverges at residue 8, most likely from a read error; the protein presented here is translated directly from the DNA. The rearrangement uses TRDV2 and TRDJ1; D gene ambiguous. Assignment of the J gene here rests on matching the DNA to germline, because TCRdb gives none. Trimming removed 1 base at V and 2 bases at J, with 25 bases between. CDR1 is GEAIGNYY and CDR2 is EKD in the germline V gene. The CDR3 spans 19 residues. In nucleotides, the CDR3 is TGTGCCTGTGACACGATAGACTGTAAACAGTATTCAGTGACCGATAAACTCATCTTT. Translating it yields CACDTIDCKQYSVTDKLIF.

Only a few counts were recorded for this clone. This likely reflects a read error, since a far larger clone is one base away. Other DNA sequences in this sample translate to the same CDR3. The rearrangement uses TRDV2 and TRDJ1; either TRDD2 or TRDD3 may fit D (6 bases each). The J gene, left out of TCRdb, was set here by checking the DNA against germline. Per the germline V gene, CDR1 is GEAIGNYY and CDR2 is EKD. The V end lost 3 bases, the J end lost 0 bases, and 25 bases lay between the germline ends. This CDR3 has 19 amino acids. The CDR3 DNA follows: TGTGCCTGTGACCTTGGCCTTCCCGAACTGGGAATCTACACCGATAAACTCATCTTT. Its translation is CACDLGLPELGIYTDKLIF.

Remarks on this clone: A far larger clone is just one base off, so this is likely a read error. The V gene is TRDV1, the J gene TRDJ1, with TRDD3 matching 9 bases. Assignment of the J gene here rests on matching the DNA to germline, because TCRdb gives none. CDR3 length equals 18 residues. Germline values: CDR1 TSWWSYY, CDR2 QGS. The CDR3 protein is CALGERTGGREYTDKLIF. The CDR3 nucleotides read TGTGCTCTTGGGGAACGGACTGGGGGACGTGAGTACACCGACAAACTCATCTTT.

This clone is medium-sized by share. Other DNA sequences in the sample encode the same CDR3. The chain carries TRDV2 and TRDJ1, with 10 bases fitting TRDD3. Germline CDR1 reads GEAIGNYY; CDR2 reads EKD. V gave up 0 bases and J gave up 0 bases; unmatched junction bases: 21. The CDR3 consists of 22 residues. In DNA form, the CDR3 reads TGTGCCTGTGACACCGTTCGGGGGGATACGCACCGGAGGCCTTCGTACACCGATAAACTCATCTTT. Its protein is CACDTVRGDTHRRPSYTDKLIF.

With regard to this clone: This DNA translates differently at residue 4 from the TCRdb protein, which is that of a much larger clone; a read error is likely, and the protein shown is the DNA's own translation. This chain connects TRDV2 to TRDJ1; 9 positions agree with TRDD3. As TCRdb names no J gene, one was assigned here on the basis of a DNA match to germline. Germline V CDR1 and CDR2: GEAIGNYY, EKD. Germline trimming cut 5 bases from V and 0 bases from J; bases unmatched to any gene: 9. This CDR3 has 16 amino acids. The CDR3 DNA follows: TGTGCCTGTGCCAGTACTGGGGGAGCGTACACCGATAAACTCATCTTT. Encoded protein: CACASTGGAYTDKLIF.

This clone was recorded a few times. Translating this DNA gives a protein that differs at residue 14 from the TCRdb one, which belongs to a much larger clone; a read error is likely, and the protein shown is this translation. No J gene was assigned, while the V gene was called as TRDV2; TRDD3, the table's D call, lacks a check against the DNA. Germline assignment: CDR1 GEAIGNYY and CDR2 EKD. The CDR3 runs to 16 residues. In DNA, the CDR3 is TGTGCCTGTGACACCGTGGGAGGCTTTTACACCGATAAACCCATCTTT. Encoded protein: CACDTVGGFYTDKPIF.